Here is one TCR beta chain with its context. Its specificity is not known. Some clones are missing from TCRdb's copy, which holds only in-frame ones; the method was immunoSEQ multiplex PCR. Of about 120,000 clones listed, around 91% are singletons. Trimming removed 0 bases at V and 2 bases at J, with 4 bases between. The germline V gene has CDR1 KGHSH and CDR2 LQKENI. The CDR3 contains 14 residues. This sample was included in a study of T cell responses to AZD1222 COVID-19 vaccine. Study-level findings and limits: Among the donors, most were white British and more were female, and clonal diversity was possibly underestimated. Regions left unmutated in variants are reportedly the target of nearly half of spike-specific TCRs. Vaccine-associated CD4 TCRs ranged over spike, dominating at 160-218 and 743-854.

The study pooled second doses at about 4 or about 12 weeks. The TCR sequence derives from an adult who received the AZD1222 COVID-19 vaccine. Here the sequenced sample was peripheral blood, taken 28 days after the second AZD1222 dose. The V call is TRBV18, the J call TRBJ1-4; D not resolved. This CDR3 is CASSPPSTNEKLFF. The CDR3 DNA follows: TGTGCCAGCTCACCACCTAGCACTAATGAAAAACTGTTTTTT.